The text below deals with one T cell receptor (beta chain). Its matching antigen is unknown. This sample is drawn from a study of shared clonotypes between healthy human individuals. Notes on the study in general: Although depth was large, rarefaction showed that sequencing of the sorted subsets was incomplete. Naive CD4 clonotypes were shared across several donors at approximately 5.3%.

Germline-derived CDR1 and CDR2 are MGHDK and SYGVNS. V gave up 4 bases and J gave up 4 bases; unmatched junction bases: 11. The CDR3 loop spans 17 amino acids. Terminally differentiated effector memory CD45RA+ cells were excluded by CCR7 positive selection of CD45RO-negative cells. Measured with immunoSEQ multiplex PCR; TCRdb has only the in-frame clones, and not every one. The table includes about 750,000 clones, around 92% detected once. Sequenced sample: naive CD8+ T cells sorted from blood. The V gene is TRBV25-1, the J gene TRBJ1-1, with TRBD1 matching 11 bases. The clonotype comes from a man between 25 and 39 years old in good health. CDR3 coding DNA: TGTGCCAGCAGTGTCATACCCCTGGGACAGGGGGGCACTGAAGCTTTCTTT. Encoded protein: CASSVIPLGQGGTEAFF.